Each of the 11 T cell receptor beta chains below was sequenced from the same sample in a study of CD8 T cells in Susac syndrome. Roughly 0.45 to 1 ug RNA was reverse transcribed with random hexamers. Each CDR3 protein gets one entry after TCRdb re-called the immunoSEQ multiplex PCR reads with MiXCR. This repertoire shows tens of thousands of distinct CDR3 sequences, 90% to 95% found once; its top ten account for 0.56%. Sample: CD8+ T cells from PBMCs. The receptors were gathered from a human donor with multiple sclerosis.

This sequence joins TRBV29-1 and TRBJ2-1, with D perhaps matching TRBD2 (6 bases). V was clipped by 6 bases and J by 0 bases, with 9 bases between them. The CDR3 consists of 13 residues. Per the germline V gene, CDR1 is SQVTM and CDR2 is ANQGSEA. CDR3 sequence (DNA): TGCAGCGTGGAGGGCCTCTCCTACAATGAGCAGTTCTTC. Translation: CSVEGLSYNEQFF.

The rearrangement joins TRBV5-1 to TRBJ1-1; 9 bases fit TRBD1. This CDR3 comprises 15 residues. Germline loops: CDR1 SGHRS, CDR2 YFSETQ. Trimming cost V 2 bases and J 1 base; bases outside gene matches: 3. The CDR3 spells CASSFWTGENTEAFF. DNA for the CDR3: TGCGCCAGCAGCTTCTGGACAGGGGAGAACACTGAAGCTTTCTTT.

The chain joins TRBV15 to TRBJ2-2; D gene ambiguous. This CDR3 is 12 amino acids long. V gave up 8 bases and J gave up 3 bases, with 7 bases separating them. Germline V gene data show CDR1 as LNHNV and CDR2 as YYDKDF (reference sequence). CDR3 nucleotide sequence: TGTGCCACCGCGTTGGACACCGGGGAGCTGTTTTTT. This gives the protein CATALDTGELFF.

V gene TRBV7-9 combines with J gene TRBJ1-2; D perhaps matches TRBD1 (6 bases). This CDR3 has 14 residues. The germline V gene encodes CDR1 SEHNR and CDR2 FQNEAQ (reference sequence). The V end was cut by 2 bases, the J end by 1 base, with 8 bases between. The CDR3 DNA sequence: TGTGCCAGCAGCTTATCAGGGGTTAACTATGGCTACACCTTC. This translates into CASSLSGVNYGYTF.

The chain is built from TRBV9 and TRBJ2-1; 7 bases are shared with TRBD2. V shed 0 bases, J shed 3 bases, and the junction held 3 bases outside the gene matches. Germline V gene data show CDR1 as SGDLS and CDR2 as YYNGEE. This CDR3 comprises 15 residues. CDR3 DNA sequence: TGTGCCAGCAGCGTAGGAGCGGGATACTACAATGAGCAGTTCTTC. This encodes CASSVGAGYYNEQFF.

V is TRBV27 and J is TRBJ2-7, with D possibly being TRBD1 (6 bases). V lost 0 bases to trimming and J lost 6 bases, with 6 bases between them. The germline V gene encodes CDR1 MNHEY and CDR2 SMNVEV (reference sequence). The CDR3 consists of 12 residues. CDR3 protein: CASSLSDSEQYF. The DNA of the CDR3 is TGTGCCAGCAGTTTATCGGACAGCGAGCAGTACTTC.

CDR3: CASSVNGRADTDTQYF. CDR3 nucleotides: TGTGCCAGCAGCGTCAACGGGAGGGCAGACACAGATACGCAGTATTTT. The chain combines TRBV9 with TRBJ2-3; 8 nucleotides agree with TRBD2. With 2 bases clipped from V and 2 bases from J, the junction kept 7 bases outside the gene matches. Germline CDR1 is SGDLS and CDR2 is YYNGEE. The CDR3 is made up of 16 amino acids.

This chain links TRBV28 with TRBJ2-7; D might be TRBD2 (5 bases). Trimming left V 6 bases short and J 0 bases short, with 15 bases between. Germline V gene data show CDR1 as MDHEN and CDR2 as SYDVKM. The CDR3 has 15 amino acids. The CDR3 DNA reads TGTGCCAGCAGGACCCTACGGGATTTCTCCTACGAGCAGTACTTC. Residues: CASRTLRDFSYEQYF.

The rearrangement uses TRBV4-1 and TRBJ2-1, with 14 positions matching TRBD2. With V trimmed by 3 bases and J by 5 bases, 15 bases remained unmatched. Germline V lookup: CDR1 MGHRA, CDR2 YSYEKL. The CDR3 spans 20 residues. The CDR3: CASSHAHGTSGRRGDNEQFF. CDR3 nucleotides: TGCGCCAGCAGCCATGCTCACGGGACTAGCGGGAGAAGGGGGGACAATGAGCAGTTCTTC.

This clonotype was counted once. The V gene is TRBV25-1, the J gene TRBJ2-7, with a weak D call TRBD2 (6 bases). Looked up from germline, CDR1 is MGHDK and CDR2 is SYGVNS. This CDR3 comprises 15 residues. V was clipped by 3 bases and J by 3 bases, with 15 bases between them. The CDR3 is CASSDSRLVVYEQYF. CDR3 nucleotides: TGTGCCAGCAGTGACTCCAGACTAGTGGTCTACGAGCAGTACTTC.

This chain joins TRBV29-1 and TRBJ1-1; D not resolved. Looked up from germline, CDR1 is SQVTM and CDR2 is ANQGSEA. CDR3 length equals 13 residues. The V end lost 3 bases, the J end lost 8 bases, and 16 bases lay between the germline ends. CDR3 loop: CSVDSAGTVEAFF. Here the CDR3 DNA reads TGCAGCGTTGATTCGGCCGGCACCGTAGAAGCTTTCTTT.